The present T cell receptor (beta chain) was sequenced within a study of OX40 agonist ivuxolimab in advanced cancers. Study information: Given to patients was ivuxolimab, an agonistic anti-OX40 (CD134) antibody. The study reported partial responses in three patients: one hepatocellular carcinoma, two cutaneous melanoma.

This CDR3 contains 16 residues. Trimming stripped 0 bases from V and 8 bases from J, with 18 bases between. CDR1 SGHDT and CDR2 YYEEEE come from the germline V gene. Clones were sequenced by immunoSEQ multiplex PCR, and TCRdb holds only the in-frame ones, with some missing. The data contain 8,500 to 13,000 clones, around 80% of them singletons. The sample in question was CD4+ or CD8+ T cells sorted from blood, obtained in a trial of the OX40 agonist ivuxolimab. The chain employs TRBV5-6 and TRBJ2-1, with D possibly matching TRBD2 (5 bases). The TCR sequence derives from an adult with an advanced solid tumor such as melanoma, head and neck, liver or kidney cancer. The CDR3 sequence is CASSLDGLAGSDEQFF. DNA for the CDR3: TGTGCCAGCAGCTTGGATGGGCTAGCAGGTTCGGATGAGCAGTTCTTC.